The clone carrying this T cell receptor beta chain was counted a few times. TCRdb re-analysed the 5' RACE reads in MiXCR, keeping a single row per CDR3 protein. The sample has 450,000 to 650,000 distinct CDR3 sequences; roughly 20% are singletons. The entry originates in a study of T-cell memory formation after mild COVID-19. The CDR3 totals 12 residues. Trimming removed 5 bases from V and 10 bases from J; junction bases left unmatched: 6. Per the germline V gene, CDR1 is DFQATT and CDR2 is SNEGSKA (reference sequence). The J gene is TRBJ2-1, the V gene TRBV20-1; TRBD1 agrees at 9 bases. The sequenced material came from PBMCs or a T cell subset sorted from them (not recorded which). The receptor was isolated from an adult woman who had mild COVID-19 (a few samples of this study predate the infection). Cell type and time point are not known. CDR3 coding DNA: TGCAGTGCTGAAACAGGGGGCGGGGAGCAGTTCTTC. Encoded protein: CSAETGGGEQFF.